The entry below describes one T cell receptor beta chain. This clone was seen only a few times. Its antigen is still unknown. Base qualities are not at hand, and no much larger clone is one base apart. Genomic DNA was isolated from the sorted cells so that the TCRbeta CDR3 region could be sequenced. The immunoSEQ Assay was used to sequence the TCRbeta CDR3 regions. TCRdb provides this immuneACCESS table in a form limited to in-frame rearrangements. Some clones are lacking; in checked studies, under half of them reflect an unresolved V gene, and why the rest are absent is not known. This sample lists roughly 110,000 clones; approximately 89% were detected once. Roughly 1.2% of the sample is in the top ten clones. This sample was taken from a study of OX40 agonist ivuxolimab in advanced cancers. About the full investigation: The costimulatory receptor OX40 (CD134) was targeted by ivuxolimab, a fully human IgG2 agonistic monoclonal antibody. Intravenous ivuxolimab was administered to patients every 2 weeks at six dose levels: 0.01, 0.1, 0.3, 1.5, 3 and 10 mg/kg. Patients were allowed to have had prior anti-PD-1, anti-PD-L1 or anti-CTLA-4 therapy, and 40% to 45% of the dose-escalation patients had previously received checkpoint inhibitors. Of the roughly 51 patients in dose escalation, approximately 20 had hepatocellular carcinoma, about 15 had melanoma, 9 had renal cell carcinoma and 9 had head and neck cancer. The paper reports the monotherapy dose-escalation portion (N ≈ 50 patients) of the phase I ivuxolimab trial. Peripheral TCRbeta sequencing was intended to test whether TCR sequence diversity was altered and clonal T-cell expansion was caused by ivuxolimab. In the dose-escalation cohort, 82.7% of patients were male, and the mean age was around 60 years, with a range of about 23 to 90. Partial responses occurred in three dose-escalation patients, of whom one had hepatocellular carcinoma and two had cutaneous melanoma. Results the study describes overall, beyond this receptor: Which antigens the clonally expanded peripheral T cells were specific for was not determined. In the 0.1-3.0 mg/kg groups, partial responders had among the lowest normalized peripheral clonal expansion, particularly in CD8+ T cells. Low levels of normalized T-cell clonal expansion were also seen in some patients who did not respond. After ivuxolimab, expanded clones were on average more numerous among CD8+ T cells than among CD4+ T cells. At doses of 0.1 to 3.0 mg/kg, clonal expansion of both CD4+ and CD8+ blood T cells was observed from baseline to week 6.

The trial excluded patients who had a history of autoimmune disease or were on systemic immunosuppression. Peripheral blood for TCR sequencing was collected from all dose cohorts at baseline, on cycle 4 day 1, and on cycle 7 day 1. Samples were obtained from an open-label, multicenter, first-in-human phase I dose-escalation trial of ivuxolimab. Adults with locally advanced or metastatic melanoma, renal cell carcinoma, hepatocellular carcinoma or head and neck squamous cell carcinoma were enrolled in the trial. Before TCR sequencing, CD4+ T cells and CD8+ T cells from peripheral blood were sorted into separate populations. The germline ends are 10 bases apart after V is trimmed by 7 bases and J by 0 bases. Taken from cysteine to phenylalanine, the CDR3 has 14 residues. Left in the record is the CDR3 DNA by itself, 42 bases read in frame from the first base. According to the germline V gene, CDR1 reads MDHEN and CDR2 reads SYDVKM.

Sequencing was performed on CD4+ or CD8+ T cells sorted from blood, taken in a trial of the OX40 agonist ivuxolimab. The TCR was taken from an adult with an advanced solid tumor such as melanoma, head and neck, liver or kidney cancer. This chain is built from TRBV28 and TRBJ1-5, with no D gene named confidently. The CDR3 in this case is CASKRGGSNQPQHF. The sequenced DNA: TGTGCCAGCAAACGGGGAGGTAGCAATCAGCCCCAGCATTTT.